This T cell receptor beta chain appears in the sequencing data of a study of blood T cell repertoires in COVID-19. As for the study in general: Both acute and convalescent COVID-19 samples were obtained from the United States, Italy and Spain.

Those enrolled, adults aged roughly 18 to 89 years, came from roughly 23 US areas. Original processing methods: How many nucleated cells were present was estimated from reference gene primer amplification. The repertoire was sequenced with immunoSEQ multiplex PCR; TCRdb's copy has only in-frame clones and lacks some. V, J and clone size reflect that table, while D and trimming were determined from the DNA. The table records under 200,000 clones, about 81% of them present only once. The CDR3 contains 15 residues. Looked up from germline, CDR1 is LNHDA and CDR2 is SQIVND (reference sequence). The V gene lost 3 bases and the J gene lost 6 bases, with 17 bases spanning the gap. A single count supports this clone.

The V call is TRBV19, the J call TRBJ1-2; D may be TRBD1 (6 bases). The receptor was derived from a middle-aged man who had recovered from COVID-19. Source material: PBMCs or T cells enriched from blood (not recorded which). DNA for the CDR3: TGTGCCAGTAGTATCACACAGGGTTCTGAACATGGCTACACCTTC. Translation gives CASSITQGSEHGYTF.